Shown below are 17 T cell receptor beta chains from a single sample sequenced in a study of early T cells in non-severe SARS-CoV-2 infection. TCRdb re-called the 5' RACE reads through MiXCR, storing one row per CDR3 protein. The table lists fewer than 95,000 distinct CDR3 sequences, approximately 16% of them singletons. The sample here was whole blood, taken at baseline. The receptors stem from an adult who was a healthcare worker with PCR-confirmed SARS-CoV-2 infection or an uninfected control (not recorded which).

The table lists this clonotype with a few counts. V usage is TRBV7-3 and J usage is TRBJ2-2; D is uncertain. Per the germline V gene, CDR1 is SGHTA and CDR2 is FQGTGA. The CDR3 totals 13 residues. V was trimmed by 5 bases and J by 6 bases, leaving 10 bases between them. The CDR3 sequence is CASSPQIAGELFF. The DNA for the CDR3 is TGTGCCAGCAGCCCACAGATAGCCGGGGAGCTGTTTTTT.

This clonotype was observed a few times. The chain has TRBV5-6 and TRBJ2-7, with D perhaps matching TRBD1 or TRBD2 (5 bases each). V lost 3 bases and J 0 bases, leaving 16 bases between the germline ends. Germline V gene data show CDR1 as SGHDT and CDR2 as YYEEEE. The CDR3 is 16 amino acids. CDR3 loop: CASSWDRDANSYEQYF. The CDR3 DNA follows: TGTGCCAGCAGCTGGGACCGGGACGCAAACTCCTACGAGCAGTACTTC.

This clonotype occurred once. The genes are TRBV7-9 and TRBJ2-5; the D gene is possibly TRBD1 (5 bases). Germline V gene sequence: CDR1 SEHNR, CDR2 FQNEAQ (reference sequence). The CDR3 loop spans 15 amino acids. Trimming took off 4 bases at V and 5 bases at J, with 17 bases between the two ends. The CDR3 reads CASSSTQGPGETQYF. The CDR3 coding sequence is TGTGCCAGCAGCTCCACCCAGGGCCCTGGGGAGACCCAGTACTTC.

This clonotype was recorded a few times. The V call is TRBV7-7, the J call TRBJ2-5; weak D call: TRBD1 (6 bases). V gave up 5 bases and J gave up 4 bases, with 14 bases separating them. The CDR3 length is 14 residues. In germline, CDR1 is SSHAT, CDR2 FNYEAQ (reference sequence). Written as DNA, the CDR3 is TGTGCCAGCAGCCAATCAGGGGTAGCAGAGACCCAGTACTTC. Amino acids: CASSQSGVAETQYF.

This chain uses TRBV10-3 with TRBJ2-5; 7 bases are shared with TRBD2. V lost 3 bases and J lost 9; bases outside the gene matches: 10. There are 14 residues in the CDR3. Germline loops: CDR1 ENHRY, CDR2 SYGVKD. CDR3 loop: CAISDGLDTWAQYF. The CDR3 bases are TGTGCCATCAGTGATGGACTAGACACGTGGGCCCAGTACTTC.

The chain uses TRBV6-5 and TRBJ1-1; possibly TRBD1 for D (6 bases). The CDR3 consists of 11 residues. Trimming took 5 bases from V and 11 from J, leaving 12 bases between them. Germline CDR1 MNHEY, CDR2 SVGAGI. In DNA form, the CDR3 reads TGTGCCAGCAGTCGAACAGGGAGGGCTTTCTTT. This sequence encodes CASSRTGRAFF.

This clonotype was counted only a few times. This chain connects TRBV19 to TRBJ2-7; no clear D. CDR1 LNHDA and CDR2 SQIVND come from the germline V gene (reference sequence). The CDR3 is 13 residues long. V lost 4 bases, J lost 6 bases, and 13 bases lay in between. The CDR3 is CASSTTGQREQYF. DNA for the CDR3: TGTGCCAGTAGTACGACTGGGCAGCGCGAGCAGTACTTC.

J is TRBJ2-1 and V is TRBV11-2; TRBD2 matches 10 bases. CDR1 is SGHAT and CDR2 is FQNNGV in the germline V gene. The V segment lost 0 bases and the J segment 6 bases; nucleotides outside the gene matches: 2. The CDR3 totals 15 residues. CDR3 coding DNA: TGTGCCAGCAGCTTAGAGGCTAGCGGGAGCAATGAGCAGTTCTTC. Amino acids: CASSLEASGSNEQFF.

This rearrangement joins TRBV5-4 to TRBJ1-2; 10 bases match TRBD1. This CDR3 is 17 amino acids long. J lost 0 bases, V lost 0 bases, and 5 bases had no gene match. CDR1 is SGHNT, CDR2 YYREEE, per germline (reference sequence). CDR3 in amino acids: CASSLDGGTGANYGYTF. DNA of the CDR3: TGTGCCAGCAGCTTGGACGGGGGGACAGGGGCTAACTATGGCTACACCTTC.

V gene TRBV6-1 combines with J gene TRBJ1-5; a possible D gene is TRBD1 (5 bases). The CDR3 has 14 residues. The germline V and J ends were trimmed by 7 bases and 4 bases, with 14 bases remaining between them. The germline gives CDR1 MNHNS, CDR2 SASEGT. For the CDR3, the DNA is TGTGCCAGCAAGTCGCCAGGGAGGAATCAGCCCCAGCATTTT. Its protein product is CASKSPGRNQPQHF.

This clonotype was observed a few times. This chain joins TRBV3-1 and TRBJ2-2, with 12 bases matching TRBD2. The germline gives CDR1 LGHDT, CDR2 YNNKEL (reference sequence). The V segment lost 0 bases and the J segment 6 bases; nucleotides outside the gene matches: 8. This CDR3 spans 18 amino acids. The CDR3 DNA sequence: TGTGCCAGCAGCCAAGAACACACTAGCGGGAGGTTGGCCGGGGAGCTGTTTTTT. Encoded protein: CASSQEHTSGRLAGELFF.

This clonotype was detected many times. This sequence joins TRBV6-5 and TRBJ2-1; 7 bases line up with TRBD2. The germline gives CDR1 MNHEY, CDR2 SVGAGI. Losses at the gene ends were 5 bases for V and 3 bases for J; bases not matched to a gene: 7. The length of the CDR3 is 15 residues. The CDR3 sequence: CASSLTWDYYNEQFF. CDR3 coding DNA: TGTGCCAGCAGTCTTACCTGGGACTACTACAATGAGCAGTTCTTC.

This chain uses TRBV3-1 with TRBJ1-2; D may be TRBD1 (5 bases). Trimming took off 4 bases at V and 3 bases at J, with 12 bases between the two ends. Germline V gene sequence: CDR1 LGHDT, CDR2 YNNKEL (reference sequence). The CDR3 totals 14 residues. The CDR3, as DNA: TGTGCCAGCAGCCCCCGACAGTCCCACTATGGCTACACCTTC. Residues: CASSPRQSHYGYTF.

This clonotype was picked up a small number of times. This chain links TRBV14 with TRBJ2-5; 10 bases agree with TRBD2. Germline CDR1 and CDR2: SGHDN and FVKESK. Trimming took 8 bases from V and 5 from J; bases not matched to a gene: 11. The CDR3 contains 15 residues. The CDR3 loop reads CASSRTSGRGETQYF. CDR3 coding DNA: TGTGCCAGCTCCCGGACTAGCGGACGGGGTGAGACCCAGTACTTC.

This clonotype was observed a few times. This sequence joins TRBV4-1 and TRBJ1-2; no clear D. Trimming left V 1 base short and J 8 bases short, with 11 bases between. CDR3 length equals 13 residues. CDR1 is MGHRA, CDR2 YSYEKL, per germline. The CDR3 DNA reads as TGCGCCAGCAGCCAAGTTGGCCAGCGGGGCTACACCTTC. Protein product: CASSQVGQRGYTF.

The J gene is TRBJ2-1, the V gene TRBV5-1; D may match TRBD1 or TRBD2 (5 bases each). Germline values: CDR1 SGHRS, CDR2 YFSETQ. Trimming removed 7 bases from V and 4 bases from J, with 9 bases in between. The CDR3 covers 12 residues. The CDR3 DNA reads TGCGCCAGCGGGACGGGGTACAATGAGCAGTTCTTC. It codes for CASGTGYNEQFF. The full variable domain, with the rest looked up from reference TRBV5-1 and TRBJ2-1, is KAGVTQTPRYLIKTRGQQVTLSCSPISGHRSVSWYQQTPGQGLQFLFEYFSETQRNKGNFPGRFSGRQFSNSRSEMNVSTLELGDSALYLCASGTGYNEQFFGPGTRLTVL.

V gene TRBV9 combines with J gene TRBJ2-7; either TRBD1 or TRBD2 may fit D (5 bases each). Trimming pared 3 bases from V and 7 bases from J, leaving 14 bases between. CDR3 length: 13 amino acids. CDR1 is SGDLS, CDR2 YYNGEE, per germline. CDR3 loop: CASSAGTTREQYF. The CDR3 bases are TGTGCCAGCAGCGCCGGGACCACGAGGGAGCAGTACTTC.